This T cell receptor (beta chain) was recovered during a study of cytomegalovirus exposure and HLA in healthy donors. The length of the CDR3 is 16 residues. Germline CDR1 KGHSH, CDR2 LQKENI. Trimming took 2 bases from V and 1 from J, leaving 14 bases between them. Points from the study as a whole: The authors listed 180 or so TCR beta chains as cytomegalovirus-associated. Previously analyzed data showed that most TCR beta V segments were productive at a frequency of about 90% or about 30%.

It was with 60 Vbeta and 13 Jbeta primers that the PCR ran. Authors' methods: A later analysis counted around 74 million unique TCR beta chains, around 11 million shared. Repertoires were generated with immunoSEQ multiplex PCR, while TCRdb's copy carries only in-frame clones and drops some. That table gives V, J and clone size, and the DNA gave D and trimming. The sample comprises some 200,000 clones, 75% to 85% of which are singletons, and nearly 0.4% rests with the top ten. Concerning this clone itself: Its antigen is currently unknown.

The chain recombines TRBV18 with TRBJ1-1; D is perhaps TRBD1 (5 bases). Sequencing was carried out using PBMCs. The receptor comes from a male donor in good health and CMV-seropositive. CDR3 protein: CASSPGAGRTNTEAFF. CDR3 DNA: TGTGCCAGCTCACCAGGGGCCGGGAGGACGAACACTGAAGCTTTCTTT. Full variable domain (remainder filled in from reference TRBV18 and TRBJ1-1): NAGVMQNPRHLVRRRGQEARLRCSPMKGHSHVYWYRQLPEEGLKFMVYLQKENIIDESGMPKERFSAEFPKEGPSILRIQQVVRGDSAAYFCASSPGAGRTNTEAFFGQGTRLTVV.